Each of the 6 T cell receptor beta chains below was sequenced from the same sample in a study of blood T cells in healthy people across ages. For the second PCR, which ran for about 7 to 12 cycles, a sample-barcoded 5' primer and a J-beta primer mix were used. TCRdb reanalysed the 5' RACE reads using MiXCR and keeps one entry per CDR3 protein. The sample holds over 1.5 million distinct CDR3 sequences, about 49% seen once. Sequencing was carried out using blood. The receptor source for this set is a woman aged 40 to 50 in good health.

The rearrangement links TRBV18 to TRBJ2-7; D perhaps matches TRBD1 (5 bases). The ends were cut back, 3 bases at V and 0 bases at J, with 12 bases in the middle. CDR1 KGHSH and CDR2 LQKENI come from the germline V gene. This CDR3 is 15 amino acids long. CDR3 sequence (DNA): TGTGCCAGCTCACCCCTAGGGGTGGCCTCCTACGAGCAGTACTTC. This sequence encodes CASSPLGVASYEQYF. Full variable domain (remainder filled in from reference TRBV18 and TRBJ2-7): NAGVMQNPRHLVRRRGQEARLRCSPMKGHSHVYWYRQLPEEGLKFMVYLQKENIIDESGMPKERFSAEFPKEGPSILRIQQVVRGDSAAYFCASSPLGVASYEQYFGPGTRLTVT.

The chain employs TRBV12-3 or TRBV12-4 and TRBJ2-1; a weak D match, TRBD2 (6 bases). The CDR3 consists of 15 residues. The ends were cut back, 3 bases at V and 7 bases at J, with 16 bases in the middle. The CDR3 region is CASSFAGPLVNEQFF. Here the CDR3 DNA reads TGTGCCAGCAGTTTTGCGGGGCCACTGGTGAATGAGCAGTTCTTC.

Remarks on this clonotype: A much larger clonotype is one base distant, so this may be a read error. The CDR3 DNA reads TGTGCCAGCAGGGGGTTCTATGGCTACACCTTC. Translating gives CASRGFYGYTF. The rearrangement joins TRBV28 to TRBJ1-2; D unresolved. Germline CDR1 and CDR2: MDHEN and SYDVKM. The CDR3 has 11 residues. V lost 6 bases to trimming and J lost 4 bases, with 6 bases between them.

The V call is TRBV11-2, the J call TRBJ2-3, with no clear D. V lost 6 bases, J lost 6 bases, and 10 bases lay in between. From germline, CDR1 is SGHAT and CDR2 FQNNGV. This CDR3 region has 12 residues. CDR3 protein: CASRLNADTQYF. CDR3 sequence (DNA): TGTGCCAGCAGGCTAAACGCGGATACGCAGTATTTT.

J is TRBJ2-1 and V is TRBV6-6; TRBD1 matches at 10 bases. Germline-derived CDR1 and CDR2 are MNHNY and SVGAGI (reference sequence). The CDR3 loop spans 14 amino acids. J was trimmed by 8 bases and V by 4 bases; bases with no gene match: 5. The CDR3 DNA is TGTGCCAGCAGTTCCAGGACAGGGGGTTATGAGCAGTTCTTC. This gives the protein CASSSRTGGYEQFF.

The rearrangement joins TRBV20-1 to TRBJ1-2, with D maybe TRBD1 (5 bases). Germline CDR1 reads DFQATT; CDR2 reads SNEGSKA (reference sequence). V was pared by 3 bases and J by 0 bases, with 14 bases between. CDR3 length: 15 residues. CDR3 DNA: TGCAGTGCTAGGGATCCAGGGCCACCTAACTATGGCTACACCTTC. Translation gives CSARDPGPPNYGYTF.